One and the same sample provided the 5 T cell receptor beta chains below, sequenced in a study of cytomegalovirus exposure and HLA in healthy donors. The study ran its PCR with 60 Vbeta and 13 Jbeta primers. Sequencing used immunoSEQ multiplex PCR; TCRdb keeps in-frame clones, though not all of them. The sample lists about 93,000 clones; 60% to 80% were seen once. Sequencing was done on a sample of PBMCs. The receptors come from a boy aged 10-17 years in good health and CMV-seronegative.

The chain links TRBV7-6 to TRBJ2-3, with unresolved D. Looked up from germline, CDR1 is SGHVS and CDR2 is FNYEAQ. Deletions cut 4 bases from V and 1 base from J, with 21 bases between. This CDR3 comprises 18 residues. The CDR3 reads CASSSFHPPLPGTDTQYF. CDR3 sequence (DNA): TGTGCCAGCAGCTCGTTTCATCCTCCACTGCCCGGCACAGATACGCAGTATTTT.

The V call is TRBV27, the J call TRBJ1-5; no firm D call. V dropped 4 bases and J dropped 0 bases, with 4 bases sitting between them. The CDR3 covers 13 residues. Germline V lookup: CDR1 MNHEY, CDR2 SMNVEV (reference sequence). CDR3 protein: CASSSFSNQPQHF. The CDR3 DNA reads as TGTGCCAGCAGTTCCTTTAGCAATCAGCCCCAGCATTTT.

This chain joins TRBV5-8 and TRBJ2-1, with 9 bases that match TRBD1. CDR1 is SGHTS, CDR2 YDEGEE, per germline. V shed 0 bases, J shed 4 bases, and the junction held 5 bases outside the gene matches. The CDR3 sequence is 16 residues long. The CDR3 DNA follows: TGTGCCAGCAGCTTGGGACAGGGGGTAAGGTACAATGAGCAGTTCTTC. Its protein product is CASSLGQGVRYNEQFF.

The rearrangement links TRBV19 to TRBJ1-1; D not resolved. V lost 3 bases and J 6 bases, leaving 11 bases between the germline ends. CDR3 length equals 13 residues. Germline loops: CDR1 LNHDA, CDR2 SQIVND (reference sequence). The CDR3 coding sequence is TGTGCCAGTAGTATTCGGGGTGCCCCTGAAGCTTTCTTT. Translated, it gives CASSIRGAPEAFF.

The rearrangement links TRBV10-1 to TRBJ2-7; maybe TRBD2 (6 bases). In germline, CDR1 is WNHNN, CDR2 SYGVQD (reference sequence). The CDR3 totals 13 residues. Between the trimmed V and J ends, which lost 0 bases and 6 bases, there was a span of 9 bases. The CDR3 spells CASSESHGGEQYF. CDR3 in DNA: TGCGCCAGCAGTGAGTCGCACGGGGGCGAGCAGTACTTC.